The entry below gives a single T cell receptor (beta chain) sequence along with its context. Its antigen is unidentified. These data are taken from a study of OX40 agonist ivuxolimab in advanced cancers. Notes on the study in general: At doses 0.1 to 3.0 mg/kg, CD4+ and CD8+ clones expanded.

Autoimmune disease history or systemic immunosuppression was exclusionary. Only in-frame clones appear in the TCRdb table, and some are missing; sequencing was by immunoSEQ multiplex PCR. The sample lists about 37,000 clones; roughly nine tenths were seen once. This material consisted of CD4+ or CD8+ T cells sorted from blood, taken in a trial of the OX40 agonist ivuxolimab. This TCR came from an adult with an advanced solid tumor such as melanoma, head and neck, liver or kidney cancer.

CDR3 residues: CASSFRGEYANTGELFF. The CDR3 DNA reads TGTGCCAGCAGCTTCCGAGGAGAATACGCGAACACCGGGGAGCTGTTTTTT. This sequence joins TRBV11-2 and TRBJ2-2; D is ambiguous. The V gene's germline CDR1 is SGHAT and CDR2 FQNNGV. V was pared by 3 bases and J by 0 bases, with 14 bases between. The CDR3 runs 17 residues.